Sequencing of this T cell receptor beta chain was carried out in a study of beta chain features in type 1 diabetes (dated 2018 in TCRdb). Notes on the research overall: No differences in mean age, gender distribution, total cell number or subset yield were found between patients and healthy donors. Naive and central memory subsets were obtained from all 30 or so donors, but regulatory and stem cell-like memory subsets were isolated from only 8 patients and roughly eight healthy donors. In the study, recently diagnosed type 1 diabetes patients and matched healthy donors were compared on the TCRB repertoires of their sorted circulating CD4+ T cell subsets. A total of 107,917,701 sorted cells were examined across all samples, and a strong correlation was observed between cell number per subset and RNA yield. The investigation overall reported the following: Shorter templates might be favored by PCR, yet because patient and control samples were amplified and corrected together, any such skew would affect both groups equally. Because the HLA sub-analyses included only small numbers of individuals, any influence of HLA type on TCRB rearrangement was left unresolved. Naive, central memory and regulatory TCRB repertoires appeared more similar among patients than among healthy donors. At VDJ recombination sites, type 1 diabetes patients had fewer insertions and more deleted nucleotides, which implies abnormalities in thymic rearrangement. Sequencing cDNA rather than genomic DNA could over-represent highly expressing activated cells, although activation and CD3 levels did not differ between groups. In all four CD4+ subsets, TCRB CDR3 length was moderately but significantly shorter in type 1 diabetes patients.

CDR1 and CDR2 were assigned from the germline V gene as SGDLS and YYNGEE. The CDR3 goes from the cysteine to the phenylalanine over 15 residues. The sequence is cut down to CDR3 DNA, 45 bases in frame from base 1. V was cut back by 4 bases and J by 0 bases, leaving a gap of 12 bases between them. The entire amount of isolated RNA was reverse transcribed using the High Capacity cDNA Reverse Transcription Kit, so the sequenced TCRB transcripts were expressed ones. Deep immunoSEQ sequencing was applied to naive, central memory and regulatory T cell samples, giving an average of about 3.57 million total reads per sample. After sorted cells were lysed in RLT buffer, RNA was extracted with DNase-treated RNeasy Micro or Mini kits, with the choice depending on cell number. To prevent cross-contamination, each cell subset was processed individually, whereas patient and healthy donor samples were processed jointly. TCRB sequences were amplified from cDNA with the immunoSEQ multiplex PCR, producing 87-bp fragments spanning the CDR3 region. The amplicons were sequenced using the Illumina HiSeq platform. In the source study's methods: Synthetic template baselines were used to correct PCR bias computationally, reads within Hamming distance 2 were collapsed together, and singletons that could not be merged were discarded. Reads were aligned to IMGT to assign V, D and J genes, CDR3 length, and insertions or deletions at six rearrangement sites. Clonotype counts were normalized to sorted cell number within each subset before computing true diversity and Gini coefficients with the tcR R package. The overlap coefficient, calculated on TCRB nucleotide sequences, was used to quantify repertoire sharing. As a proxy for the pre-selection repertoire, out-of-frame TCRB sequences from naive cells were analyzed. The source is immuneACCESS, and TCRdb retained only in-frame sequences with V and J called. Part of the clones is not carried over; for the studies checked, unresolved V genes explain less than half of this, and the remainder is unexplained. V, J and clone size reflect that table, while D and trimming were determined from the DNA. The sample table records 900,000 or so clones; about a sixth of these occur just once. The top ten clonotypes cover 0.023% of the sample.

A single peripheral blood draw of about 116 mL on average was collected from each donor into heparinised tubes. A BD FACSAria II and a panel including CD45RO, CCR7, CD25, CD127, CD95 and CD27 were used to sort naive, central memory, regulatory and stem cell-like memory CD4+ T cells. Purity was above 95% for every sorted population. PBMCs were isolated immediately by Lymphoprep density gradient centrifugation and stained directly without culture. Samples were stained and sorted in pairs, with one healthy donor and one patient per experiment, so that batch effects were minimized. Concerning this clone itself: No cognate antigen has been identified for it. No base quality information exists; no much larger clone differs at one position.

This sequence uses TRBV9 and TRBJ2-3, with no confidently assigned D gene. The sequenced sample was naive CD4+ T cells from blood. The sample's cell subset or site, from its label and the paper: true naive CD4+ T cells. This clonotype was obtained from a woman aged 18-35 years in good health. The DNA reads as follows: TGTGCCAGCAGCACCCGGACCTCAAGCACAGATACGCAGTATTTT. Protein translation: CASSTRTSSTDTQYF.